The 23 T cell receptor beta chains below all came from one sample that was sequenced in a study of CD8 T cells in ankylosing spondylitis. Study-wide results and limits: Characteristic of ankylosing spondylitis blood, it appeared, was a TCR beta motif comprising several highly homologous variants.

No antigen has been assigned to these receptors. Each CDR3 protein gets one entry after TCRdb re-called the 5' RACE reads with MiXCR. This sample carries about 220,000 distinct CDR3 sequences, 18% of them seen once, and the ten largest clones take under 55%. Material: blood, either unsorted or a sorted T cell fraction (not recorded which). The origin of the receptors is a male donor with ankylosing spondylitis.

This clonotype occurred many times. The gene calls are TRBV4-3 and TRBJ1-2; D ambiguous. The CDR3 has 15 residues. Trimming removed 0 bases at V and 8 bases at J, with 16 bases between. Germline V gene sequence: CDR1 LGHNA, CDR2 YSLEER. DNA for the CDR3: TGCGCCAGCAGCCAAGATGGGCAGCCCCAACGGGGCTACACCTTC. Residues: CASSQDGQPQRGYTF.

The gene calls are TRBV25-1 and TRBJ1-2; D is unclear. V was pared by 4 bases and J by 4 bases, with 7 bases between. This CDR3 comprises 12 residues. The V gene's germline CDR1 is MGHDK and CDR2 SYGVNS. This CDR3 reads CASSGGPYGYTF. The CDR3, as DNA: TGTGCCAGCAGTGGGGGTCCCTATGGCTACACCTTC.

V and J are TRBV6-1 and TRBJ1-1; TRBD1 agrees at 7 bases. The CDR3 sequence is 15 residues long. Unmatched junction bases numbered 4, after V lost 3 bases and J lost 0 bases. The germline CDR1 and CDR2 sequences are MNHNS and SASEGT. CDR3 in amino acids: CASSEFRGLNTEAFF. The DNA for the CDR3 is TGTGCCAGCAGTGAGTTTAGGGGGCTGAACACTGAAGCTTTCTTT.

The rearrangement links TRBV7-2 to TRBJ2-1, with a possible D match to TRBD1 (5 bases). Germline CDR1 SGHTA, CDR2 FQGNSA. CDR3 size: 14 residues. The V gene lost 1 base and the J gene lost 4 bases, with 8 bases spanning the gap. In DNA form, the CDR3 reads TGTGCCAGCAGCTTAGACGACAGATACAATGAGCAGTTCTTC. Its translation: CASSLDDRYNEQFF.

This chain connects TRBV13 to TRBJ2-3; 12 bases are shared with TRBD2. The CDR3 covers 16 residues. V was clipped by 4 bases and J by 5 bases; unmatched bases: 7. The germline gives CDR1 PRHDT, CDR2 FYEKMQ (reference sequence). CDR3 nucleotides: TGTGCCAGCAGCTCACCGACTAGCGGGGGCTTAGATACGCAGTATTTT. Residues: CASSSPTSGGLDTQYF. The full variable domain, with the rest looked up from reference TRBV13 and TRBJ2-3, is AAGVIQSPRHLIKEKRETATLKCYPIPRHDTVYWYQQGPGQDPQFLISFYEKMQSDKGSIPDRFSAQQFSDYHSELNMSSLELGDSALYFCASSSPTSGGLDTQYFGPGTRLTVL.

This clonotype was found many times. The chain couples TRBV12-3 or TRBV12-4 to TRBJ1-2; 7 bases line up with TRBD1. With V trimmed by 5 bases and J by 4 bases, 10 bases remained unmatched. The CDR3 totals 15 residues. The CDR3 bases are TGTGCCAGCAGTCTATCGACAGGGACGGGCTATGGCTACACCTTC. It codes for CASSLSTGTGYGYTF.

This clonotype was seen a few times. The J gene is TRBJ2-1, the V gene TRBV28; no clear D. CDR1 is MDHEN, CDR2 SYDVKM, per germline. Deletions cut 3 bases from V and 6 bases from J, with 12 bases between. The CDR3 spans 14 residues. CDR3 amino acids: CASSFFGLANEQFF. The CDR3 bases are TGTGCCAGCAGTTTCTTCGGCCTGGCCAATGAGCAGTTCTTC.

J is TRBJ2-1 and V is TRBV11-2, with 7 bases identical to TRBD2. The V gene's germline CDR1 is SGHAT and CDR2 FQNNGV. The CDR3 extends over 16 amino acids. V lost 0 bases to trimming and J lost 3 bases; unmatched junction nucleotides: 5. CDR3 coding DNA: TGTGCCAGCAGCTTAGAGGCGCGGGGGATCTACAATGAGCAGTTCTTC. It is translated as CASSLEARGIYNEQFF.

CDR3 sequence (DNA): TGCAGCGTTGTCCCAGCCCGGGGGCCGACCCAAGAGACCCAGTACTTC. Amino acids: CSVVPARGPTQETQYF. The J gene is TRBJ2-5, the V gene TRBV29-1; either TRBD1 or TRBD2 may supply D (6 bases each). The CDR3 has 16 residues. Per germline, CDR1 SQVTM and CDR2 ANQGSEA. The V and J ends lost 4 bases and 1 base respectively, with 19 bases between them.

In this sample, this clonotype turned up a few times. The V and J genes are TRBV29-1 and TRBJ2-1, with 7 bases matching TRBD2. The CDR3 is 14 amino acids. V shed 3 bases and J 4 bases; nucleotides not matched to a gene: 6. The germline CDR1 and CDR2 sequences are SQVTM and ANQGSEA. DNA for the CDR3: TGCAGCGTTGAGGGGTGGGAGGGGTACAATGAGCAGTTCTTC. Protein sequence: CSVEGWEGYNEQFF.

The J gene is TRBJ2-1, the V gene TRBV7-6; weak D call: TRBD1 (6 bases). Germline CDR1 and CDR2: SGHVS and FNYEAQ. The ends were cut back, 3 bases at V and 4 bases at J, with 10 bases in the middle. CDR3 size: 14 residues. CDR3 residues: CASSFPGAYNEQFF. The CDR3 DNA reads TGTGCCAGCAGCTTCCCAGGGGCGTACAATGAGCAGTTCTTC. Supplemented by reference TRBV7-6 and TRBJ2-1, the full variable domain reads GAGVSQSPRYKVTKRGQDVALRCDPISGHVSLYWYRQALGQGPEFLTYFNYEAQQDKSGLPNDRFSAERPEGSISTLTIQRTEQRDSAMYRCASSFPGAYNEQFFGPGTRLTVL.

CDR3 amino acids: CSVEVPGGEQYF. CDR3 bases: TGCAGCGTTGAAGTGCCCGGGGGCGAGCAGTACTTC. The chain carries TRBV29-1 and TRBJ2-7; possibly TRBD2 for D (6 bases). The CDR3 consists of 12 residues. Germline CDR1 and CDR2: SQVTM and ANQGSEA. The V and J ends lost 1 base and 6 bases respectively, with 10 bases between them.

This clonotype was recorded a few times. The V gene is TRBV29-1, the J gene TRBJ1-1; the D is unclear. V lost 3 bases, J lost 4 bases, and 6 bases lay in between. CDR3 length: 11 residues. Germline CDR1 reads SQVTM; CDR2 reads ANQGSEA. DNA of the CDR3: TGCAGCGTTGAGTTTGCCACTGAAGCTTTCTTT. Its protein is CSVEFATEAFF.

This clonotype was detected only a few times. The CDR3, as DNA: TGTGCCAGTAGGCCCGGGGCTAGCAATCAGCCCCAGCATTTT. Its protein product is CASRPGASNQPQHF. The chain is built from TRBV19 and TRBJ1-5; weak D call: TRBD1 (5 bases). The CDR3 has 14 amino acids. Germline assignment: CDR1 LNHDA and CDR2 SQIVND (reference sequence). Trimming removed 6 bases at V and 0 bases at J, with 9 bases between. Variable domain in full (rest from reference TRBV19 and TRBJ1-5): DGGITQSPKYLFRKEGQNVTLSCEQNLNHDAMYWYRQDPGQGLRLIYYSQIVNDFQKGDIAEGYSVSREKKESFPLTVTSAQKNPTAFYLCASRPGASNQPQHFGDGTRLSIL.

This clonotype has just a few counts. The V gene is TRBV4-2, the J gene TRBJ2-3, with 9 bases that match TRBD2. The CDR3 length is 16 residues. Germline V gives CDR1 LGHNA, CDR2 YNFKEQ. The J segment lost 6 bases and the V segment lost 0 bases, leaving 7 bases of the junction unmatched. CDR3 protein: CASSQDPSGIVDTQYF. CDR3 coding DNA: TGTGCCAGCAGCCAAGACCCTAGCGGGATTGTGGATACGCAGTATTTT.

This chain links TRBV6-1 with TRBJ2-1; 10 bases are a match to TRBD2. Trimming cost V 6 bases and J 6 bases; bases outside gene matches: 2. In germline, CDR1 is MNHNS, CDR2 SASEGT. This CDR3 comprises 13 residues. This CDR3 is CASSGTSANEQFF. DNA for the CDR3: TGTGCCAGCAGCGGGACTAGCGCCAATGAGCAGTTCTTC.

This clonotype has more than one count but fewer than ten. The chain joins TRBV20-1 to TRBJ1-2; D ambiguous. Deletions cut 2 bases from V and 0 bases from J, with 10 bases between. The germline V gene encodes CDR1 DFQATT and CDR2 SNEGSKA (reference sequence). The CDR3 contains 14 residues. For the CDR3, the DNA is TGCAGTGCTAGACCAGAACTTACTAACTATGGCTACACCTTC. Residues: CSARPELTNYGYTF.

This clonotype has more than one count but fewer than ten. The rearrangement joins TRBV20-1 to TRBJ2-3, with a weak D call TRBD2 (5 bases). CDR1 is DFQATT and CDR2 is SNEGSKA in the germline V gene (reference sequence). The V end lost 5 bases, the J end lost 3 bases, and 27 bases lay between the germline ends. The CDR3 has 18 amino acids. CDR3 sequence (DNA): TGCAGTGCTCCCATTTCTACCCCACTAGAGCATATTACAGATACGCAGTATTTT. This sequence encodes CSAPISTPLEHITDTQYF.

The V call is TRBV20-1, the J call TRBJ2-7, with D perhaps matching TRBD2 (6 bases). V lost 4 bases and J 1 base, leaving 14 bases between the germline ends. This CDR3 comprises 14 residues. Germline V CDR1 and CDR2: DFQATT, SNEGSKA (reference sequence). This chain's CDR3 is CSANRGMKSYEQYF. In DNA, the CDR3 is TGCAGTGCTAATCGCGGGATGAAGTCCTACGAGCAGTACTTC.

This clonotype was counted only a few times. The rearrangement links TRBV20-1 to TRBJ1-1; TRBD1 might be the D (5 bases). Germline V lookup: CDR1 DFQATT, CDR2 SNEGSKA (reference sequence). The CDR3 consists of 13 residues. Trimming removed 0 bases at V and 6 bases at J, with 11 bases between. CDR3 bases: TGCAGTGCTAGAGATCCGGACAAGCCTGAAGCTTTCTTT. It yields the protein CSARDPDKPEAFF.

The DNA for the CDR3 is TGTGCCAGCAGTTTTTTAGGGGCGGACTTCGAGCAGTACTTC. Translation gives CASSFLGADFEQYF. The V gene is TRBV27, the J gene TRBJ2-7; D could derive from TRBD1 or TRBD2 (5 bases each). This CDR3 is 14 amino acids long. Per germline, CDR1 MNHEY and CDR2 SMNVEV (reference sequence). V lost 3 bases and J lost 6, with 15 bases in between.

This clonotype was counted only a few times. The CDR3 loop is CASSQNPGLAEVNEQFF. Here the CDR3 DNA reads TGTGCCAGCAGCCAAAACCCGGGACTAGCGGAGGTCAATGAGCAGTTCTTC. The chain couples TRBV4-2 to TRBJ2-1; 11 bases match TRBD2. The CDR3 has 17 residues. V lost 2 bases and J lost 6; bases outside the gene matches: 9. Germline V gene data show CDR1 as LGHNA and CDR2 as YNFKEQ.

This clonotype was counted only a few times. The chain uses TRBV7-3 and TRBJ2-3; D is possibly TRBD1 or TRBD2 (5 bases each). The CDR3 totals 15 residues. Germline V gene data show CDR1 as SGHTA and CDR2 as FQGTGA. The ends were cut back, 2 bases at V and 2 bases at J, with 11 bases in the middle. The CDR3 region has the DNA TGTGCCAGCAGCTTATATGGGACCACCACAGATACGCAGTATTTT. Translation: CASSLYGTTTDTQYF.